Given below is one T cell receptor beta chain in context. Its antigen is unknown. This sample is drawn from a study of cytomegalovirus exposure and HLA in healthy donors. Among the 120 subjects of the validation cohort, separate from the approximately 660-subject first cohort, were the donors. TCRdb's copy holds only in-frame clones and misses some; the assay was immunoSEQ multiplex PCR. The sample has 120,000 or so clones, 70% to 90% seen once; the top ten hold under 2%. Whole-study results and caveats: Diagnosis of cytomegalovirus status made by the classifier reportedly showed high specificity and sensitivity. Whilst most TCR sequences proved rare, a subset of public TCRs occurred across many donors. A later analysis found first-cohort TCR clusters tended to co-occur in the 90 to 150 validation repertoires.

V was pared by 3 bases and J by 2 bases, with 4 bases of the junction left unmatched. CDR1 and CDR2 (germline): SGHVS, FQNEAQ. The CDR3 is 17 residues long. This receptor was taken from a woman younger than 35 in good health and CMV-seronegative. Input material: PBMCs. The chain links TRBV7-8 to TRBJ2-3; 14 bases align to TRBD2. CDR3 in amino acids: CASSLTSGGAYTDTQYF. The CDR3 DNA follows: TGTGCCAGCAGCTTGACTAGCGGGGGGGCATACACAGATACGCAGTATTTT. The whole variable domain, filled in from reference TRBV7-8 and TRBJ2-3, reads GAGVSQSPRYKVAKRGQDVALRCDPISGHVSLFWYQQALGQGPEFLTYFQNEAQLDKSGLPSDRFFAERPEGSVSTLKIQRTQQEDSAVYLCASSLTSGGAYTDTQYFGPGTRLTVL.